The T cell receptor (beta chain) under discussion was sequenced for a study of PD-L1 blockade in urothelial cancer. Study context: Of prior chemotherapy regimens, patients had received between 0 and 3. Study observations and caveats: Patients with below-median pretreatment blood clonality survived longer.

Per-patient samples, pretreatment and on-treatment, numbered 1 to 8. The CDR3 runs 14 residues. Germline V gene sequence: CDR1 SEHNR, CDR2 FQNEAQ (reference sequence). Trimming removed 5 bases from V and 2 bases from J; junction bases left unmatched: 2. Here immunoSEQ multiplex PCR was the method, and the copy in TCRdb shows in-frame clones only, minus some. The repertoire has about 90,000 clones, roughly 90% of them found once; the top ten carry roughly 10%. As to this clone: Its antigen is undetermined.

Here the sequenced sample was PBMCs, taken around atezolizumab (anti-PD-L1) treatment. This receptor was obtained from a man between 60 and 75 years old with urothelial cancer. V and J are TRBV7-9 and TRBJ2-1; 8 nucleotides align to TRBD1. The CDR3 DNA follows: TGTGCCAGCAGCCAGGGGGCCGCCTACAATGAGCAGTTCTTC. Encoded protein: CASSQGAAYNEQFF.